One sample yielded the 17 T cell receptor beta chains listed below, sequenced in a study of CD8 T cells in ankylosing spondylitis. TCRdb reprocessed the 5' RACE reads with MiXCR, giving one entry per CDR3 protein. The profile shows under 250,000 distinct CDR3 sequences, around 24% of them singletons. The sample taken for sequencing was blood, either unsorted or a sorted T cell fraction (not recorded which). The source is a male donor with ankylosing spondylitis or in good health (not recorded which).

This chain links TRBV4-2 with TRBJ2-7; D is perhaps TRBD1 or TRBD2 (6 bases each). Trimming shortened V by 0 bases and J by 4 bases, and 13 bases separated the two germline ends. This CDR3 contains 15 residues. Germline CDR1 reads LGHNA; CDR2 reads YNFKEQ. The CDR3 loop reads CASSQDWRGWYEQYF. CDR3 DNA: TGTGCCAGCAGCCAAGATTGGAGGGGGTGGTACGAGCAGTACTTC.

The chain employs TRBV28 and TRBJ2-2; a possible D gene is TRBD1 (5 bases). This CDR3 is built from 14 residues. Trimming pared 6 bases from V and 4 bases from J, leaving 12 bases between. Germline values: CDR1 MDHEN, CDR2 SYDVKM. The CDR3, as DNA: TGTGCCAGCAGATCCCAGGGTTTCACCGGGGAGCTGTTTTTT. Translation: CASRSQGFTGELFF. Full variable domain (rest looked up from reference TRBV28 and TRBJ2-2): DVKVTQSSRYLVKRTGEKVFLECVQDMDHENMFWYRQDPGLGLRLIYFSYDVKMKEKGDIPEGYSVSREKKERFSLILESASTNQTSMYLCASRSQGFTGELFFGEGSRLTVL.

The CDR3 region has the DNA TGCGCCAGCAGCCAAGATAGAGCGGGACAGGGAGTCTACGAGCAGTACTTC. This encodes CASSQDRAGQGVYEQYF. This sequence joins TRBV4-1 and TRBJ2-7; 9 positions match TRBD1. In germline, CDR1 is MGHRA, CDR2 YSYEKL. The CDR3 spans 17 residues. V was clipped by 0 bases and J by 3 bases; unmatched bases: 9.

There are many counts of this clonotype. The CDR3 DNA is TGTGCCAGCAGGGATACAGGACGCTACGAGCAGTACTTC. This gives the protein CASRDTGRYEQYF. The gene calls are TRBV12-3 or TRBV12-4 and TRBJ2-7; TRBD1 is a possible D gene (5 bases). Trimming took off 6 bases at V and 3 bases at J, with 12 bases between the two ends. There are 13 residues in the CDR3.

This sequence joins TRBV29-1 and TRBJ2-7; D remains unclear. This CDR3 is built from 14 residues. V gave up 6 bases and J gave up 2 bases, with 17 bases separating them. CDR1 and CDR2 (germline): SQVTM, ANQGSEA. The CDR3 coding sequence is TGCAGCGTGTCCTATGGGCGACACGCCTACGAGCAGTACTTC. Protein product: CSVSYGRHAYEQYF.

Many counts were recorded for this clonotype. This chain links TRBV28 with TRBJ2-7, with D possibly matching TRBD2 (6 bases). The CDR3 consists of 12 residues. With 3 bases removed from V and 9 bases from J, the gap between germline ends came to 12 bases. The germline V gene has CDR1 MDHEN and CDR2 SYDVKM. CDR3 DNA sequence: TGTGCCAGCAGTTTTAGTCGACTAGTGCAGTACTTC. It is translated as CASSFSRLVQYF.

The CDR3: CASSARGALFGYEQYF. CDR3 DNA: TGTGCCAGCAGCGCGAGGGGGGCCCTGTTTGGCTACGAGCAGTACTTC. V gene TRBV5-5 combines with J gene TRBJ2-7, with D perhaps matching TRBD1 or TRBD2 (6 bases each). Germline V gene sequence: CDR1 SGHKS, CDR2 YYEKEE (reference sequence). The CDR3 has 16 residues. Trimming left V 4 bases short and J 3 bases short, with 20 bases between.

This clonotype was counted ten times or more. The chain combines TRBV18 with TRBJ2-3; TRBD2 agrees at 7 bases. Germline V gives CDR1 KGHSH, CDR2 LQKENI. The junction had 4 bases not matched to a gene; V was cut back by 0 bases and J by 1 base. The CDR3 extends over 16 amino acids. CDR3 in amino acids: CASSPPGRVGTDTQYF. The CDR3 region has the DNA TGTGCCAGCTCACCACCAGGGAGGGTCGGCACAGATACGCAGTATTTT.

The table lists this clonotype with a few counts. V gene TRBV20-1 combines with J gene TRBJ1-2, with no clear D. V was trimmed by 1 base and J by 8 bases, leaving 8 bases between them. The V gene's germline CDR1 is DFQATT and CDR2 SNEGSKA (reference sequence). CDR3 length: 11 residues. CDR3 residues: CSARARVGYTF. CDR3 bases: TGCAGTGCTAGAGCGCGCGTGGGCTACACCTTC.

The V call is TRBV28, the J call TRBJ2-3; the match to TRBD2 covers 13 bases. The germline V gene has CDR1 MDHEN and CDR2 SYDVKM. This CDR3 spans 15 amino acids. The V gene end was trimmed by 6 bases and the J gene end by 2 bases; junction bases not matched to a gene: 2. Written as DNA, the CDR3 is TGTGCCAGCAGCGGGACTAGCGGGAACACAGATACGCAGTATTTT. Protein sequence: CASSGTSGNTDTQYF.

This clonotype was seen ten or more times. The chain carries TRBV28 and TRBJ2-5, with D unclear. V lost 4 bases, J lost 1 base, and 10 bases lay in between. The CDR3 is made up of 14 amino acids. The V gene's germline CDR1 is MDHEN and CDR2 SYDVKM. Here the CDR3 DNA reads TGTGCCAGCAGTTCGACCGGGCCCCAAGAGACCCAGTACTTC. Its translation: CASSSTGPQETQYF.

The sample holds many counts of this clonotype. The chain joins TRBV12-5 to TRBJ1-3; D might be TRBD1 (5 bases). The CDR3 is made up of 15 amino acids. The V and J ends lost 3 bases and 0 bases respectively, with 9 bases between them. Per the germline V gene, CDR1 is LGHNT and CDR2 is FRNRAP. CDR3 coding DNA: TGTGCTAGTGGTTTCGACAGCTTCTCTGGAAACACCATATATTTT. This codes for CASGFDSFSGNTIYF.

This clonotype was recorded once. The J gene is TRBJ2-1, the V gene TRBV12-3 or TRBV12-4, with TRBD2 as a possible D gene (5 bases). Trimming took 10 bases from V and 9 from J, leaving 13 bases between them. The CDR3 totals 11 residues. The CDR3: CATGGGGEQFF. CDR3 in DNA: TGTGCCACCGGAGGAGGAGGTGAGCAGTTCTTC.

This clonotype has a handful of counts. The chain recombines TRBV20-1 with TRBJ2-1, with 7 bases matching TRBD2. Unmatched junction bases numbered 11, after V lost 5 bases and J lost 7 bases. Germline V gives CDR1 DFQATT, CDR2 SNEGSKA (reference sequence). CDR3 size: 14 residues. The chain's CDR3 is CSAPPPSGRNEQFF. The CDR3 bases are TGCAGTGCTCCGCCCCCTAGCGGCCGGAATGAGCAGTTCTTC.

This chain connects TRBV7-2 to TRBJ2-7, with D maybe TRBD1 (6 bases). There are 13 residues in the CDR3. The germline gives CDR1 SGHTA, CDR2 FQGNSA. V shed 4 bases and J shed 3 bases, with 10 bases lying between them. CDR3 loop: CASSWMDSYEQYF. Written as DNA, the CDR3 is TGTGCCAGCAGCTGGATGGACAGCTACGAGCAGTACTTC.

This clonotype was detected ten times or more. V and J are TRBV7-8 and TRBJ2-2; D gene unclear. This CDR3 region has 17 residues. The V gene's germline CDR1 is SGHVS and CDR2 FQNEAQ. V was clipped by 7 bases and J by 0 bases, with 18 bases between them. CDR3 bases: TGTGCCAGCACCAACCCGGTTCTCAGCGCGAACACCGGGGAGCTGTTTTTT. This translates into CASTNPVLSANTGELFF.

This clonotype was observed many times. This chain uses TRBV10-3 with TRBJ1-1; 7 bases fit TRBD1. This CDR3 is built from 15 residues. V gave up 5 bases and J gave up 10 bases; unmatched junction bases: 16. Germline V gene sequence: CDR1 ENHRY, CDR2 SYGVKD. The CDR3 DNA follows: TGTGCCATCAGTCAACAGACAGGGCATCAAGGAGGAGCTTTCTTT. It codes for CAISQQTGHQGGAFF.